This TCR beta chain came from a study of blood T cell repertoires in COVID-19 (dated by TCRdb to 2019 to 2021). Some background on the complete study: Samples covering the acute and convalescent phases of COVID-19 were provided by collaborators in the United States, Italy and Spain. The prospective study material was composed of cDNA or gDNA derived from T cells, B-cell-depleted T cells, or PBMCs. Subjects who had been exposed to COVID-19, were actively infected with it, or had recovered from it provided the deeply sampled blood TCRbeta repertoires that made up the dataset. A freely available public database, intended as a resource for researchers studying the immune response to SARS-CoV-2, is where the repertoires were released. Samples came from the ongoing ImmuneRACE study (first 160 participants) plus 1,254 subjects from 6 global collaborators. A de-identified subject ID, COVID-19 status, age in years and sex were almost always included in the sample metadata. Where HLA class I and class II types were available, the types were taken from metadata supplied by the sample provider, not from assay-based typing.

TCRbeta CDR3 regions were amplified from genomic DNA by means of the immunoSEQ Assay, a bias-controlled multiplex PCR. Per the source publication's procedure: The number of nucleated cells in each sample was estimated from the amplification of reference gene primers within the assay. To quantify the absolute abundance of each unique TCRbeta CDR3 rearrangement, sequence reads were collapsed and filtered. For each sample, productive Simpson clonality was calculated as the square root of Simpson's diversity index over productive rearrangements. TCRdb mirrors the immuneACCESS table, restricted to in-frame sequences. Some clones are absent from its copies; in checked studies, under half trace to an unresolved V gene, and the reason for the others is unknown. Clone size and the V and J calls come from that table; the DNA yielded D and trimming. The sample profile shows hundreds of thousands of clones; approximately 80% of them were found once. The ten largest account for 1.9% of the sample.

Broad study findings and their caveats: Clinical and demographic metadata were provided uncurated, with the amount varying by source and participant.

Whole blood was collected in K2EDTA tubes by collaborating institutions according to the institutions' own protocols. For TCRbeta analysis, collaborators shipped samples as frozen whole blood, isolated PBMCs, or DNA extracted from either of those sample types. Note on this clone: It lacks a known antigen. No much larger clone exists at a distance of one base, and base qualities are not known.

Sequencing was performed on peripheral blood. This TCR came from a woman aged 80 or older with acute or convalescent COVID-19.

The CDR3 is CASSPSFGSGSPGELFF. The bases read TGTGCCAGCTCACCAAGTTTTGGTAGCGGGAGTCCCGGGGAGCTGTTTTTT. Here the chain combines TRBV18 and TRBJ2-2; TRBD2 lines up with 9 middle nucleotides. CDR1 is given as KGHSH and CDR2 as LQKENI, both from the germline V gene. The CDR3 covers 17 residues, taking in both the cysteine and the phenylalanine. The only DNA kept is the CDR3, 51 bases in frame from the first base. After removal of 2 bases from V and 6 bases from J, the junction retains 10 bases not matched to a gene.